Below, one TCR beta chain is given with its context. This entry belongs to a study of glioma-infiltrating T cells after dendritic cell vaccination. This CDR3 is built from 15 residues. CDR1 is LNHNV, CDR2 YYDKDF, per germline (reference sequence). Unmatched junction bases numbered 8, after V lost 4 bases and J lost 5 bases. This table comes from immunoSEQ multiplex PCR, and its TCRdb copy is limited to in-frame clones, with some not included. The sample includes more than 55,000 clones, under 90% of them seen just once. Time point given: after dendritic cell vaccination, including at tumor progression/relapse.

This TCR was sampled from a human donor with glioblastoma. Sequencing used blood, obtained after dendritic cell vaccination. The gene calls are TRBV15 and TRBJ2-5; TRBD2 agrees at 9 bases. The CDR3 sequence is CATSNFGTSGETQYF. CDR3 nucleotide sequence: TGTGCCACCAGCAATTTTGGAACTAGCGGGGAGACCCAGTACTTC.